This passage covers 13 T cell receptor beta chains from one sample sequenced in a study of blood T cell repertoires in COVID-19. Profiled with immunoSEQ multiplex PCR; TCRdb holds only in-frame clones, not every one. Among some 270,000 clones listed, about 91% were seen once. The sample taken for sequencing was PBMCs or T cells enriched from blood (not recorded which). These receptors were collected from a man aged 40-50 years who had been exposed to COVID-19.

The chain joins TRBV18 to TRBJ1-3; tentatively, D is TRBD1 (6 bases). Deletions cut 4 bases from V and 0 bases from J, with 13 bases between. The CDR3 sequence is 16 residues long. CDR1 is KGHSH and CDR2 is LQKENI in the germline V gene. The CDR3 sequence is CASSQLAGVSGNTIYF. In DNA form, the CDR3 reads TGTGCCAGCTCACAACTGGCAGGGGTCTCTGGAAACACCATATATTTT. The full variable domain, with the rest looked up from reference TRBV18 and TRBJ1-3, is NAGVMQNPRHLVRRRGQEARLRCSPMKGHSHVYWYRQLPEEGLKFMVYLQKENIIDESGMPKERFSAEFPKEGPSILRIQQVVRGDSAAYFCASSQLAGVSGNTIYFGEGSWLTVV.

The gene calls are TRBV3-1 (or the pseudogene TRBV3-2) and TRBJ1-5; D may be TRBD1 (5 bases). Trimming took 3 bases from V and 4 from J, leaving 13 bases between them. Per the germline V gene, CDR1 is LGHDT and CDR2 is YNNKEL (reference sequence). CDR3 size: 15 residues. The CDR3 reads CASSQFSGKNQPQHF. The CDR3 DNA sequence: TGTGCCAGCAGCCAGTTTTCAGGGAAGAATCAGCCCCAGCATTTT.

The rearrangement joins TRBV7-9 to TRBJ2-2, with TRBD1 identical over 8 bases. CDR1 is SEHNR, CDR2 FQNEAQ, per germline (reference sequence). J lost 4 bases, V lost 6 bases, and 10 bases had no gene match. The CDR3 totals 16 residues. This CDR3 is CASSQDRGLSTGELFF. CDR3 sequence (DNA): TGTGCCAGCAGTCAAGACAGGGGTCTGTCCACCGGGGAGCTGTTTTTT.

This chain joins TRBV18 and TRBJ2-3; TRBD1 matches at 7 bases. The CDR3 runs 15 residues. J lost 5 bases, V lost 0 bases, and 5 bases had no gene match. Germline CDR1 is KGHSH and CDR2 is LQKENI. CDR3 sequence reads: CASSPPPQGEDTQYF. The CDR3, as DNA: TGTGCCAGCTCACCACCGCCCCAGGGGGAAGATACGCAGTATTTT. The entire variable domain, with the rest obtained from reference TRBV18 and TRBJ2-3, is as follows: NAGVMQNPRHLVRRRGQEARLRCSPMKGHSHVYWYRQLPEEGLKFMVYLQKENIIDESGMPKERFSAEFPKEGPSILRIQQVVRGDSAAYFCASSPPPQGEDTQYFGPGTRLTVL.

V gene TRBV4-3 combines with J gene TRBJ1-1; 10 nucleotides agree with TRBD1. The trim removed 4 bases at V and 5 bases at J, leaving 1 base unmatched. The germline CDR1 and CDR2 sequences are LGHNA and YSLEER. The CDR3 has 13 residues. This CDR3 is CASSRDRGTEAFF. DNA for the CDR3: TGCGCCAGCAGCCGGGACAGGGGTACTGAAGCTTTCTTT.

CDR3 in amino acids: CASSATVNTEAFF. For the CDR3, the DNA is TGTGCCAGTAGCGCGACAGTGAACACTGAAGCTTTCTTT. This sequence joins TRBV19 and TRBJ1-1; D possibly corresponds to TRBD1 (5 bases). The ends were cut back, 6 bases at V and 0 bases at J, with 8 bases in the middle. This CDR3 contains 13 residues. Germline V gene lookup returns CDR1 LNHDA and CDR2 SQIVND (reference sequence).

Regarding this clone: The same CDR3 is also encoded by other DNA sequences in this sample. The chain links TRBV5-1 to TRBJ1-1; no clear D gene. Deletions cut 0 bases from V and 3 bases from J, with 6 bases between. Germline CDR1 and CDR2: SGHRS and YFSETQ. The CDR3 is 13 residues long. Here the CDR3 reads CASSLGADTEAFF. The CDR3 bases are TGCGCCAGCAGCTTGGGGGCAGACACTGAAGCTTTCTTT.

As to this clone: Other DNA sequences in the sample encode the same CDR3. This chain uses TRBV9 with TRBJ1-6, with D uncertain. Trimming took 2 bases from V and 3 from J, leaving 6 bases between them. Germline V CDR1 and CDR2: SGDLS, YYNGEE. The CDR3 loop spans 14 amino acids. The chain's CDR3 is CASSVEGYNSPLHF. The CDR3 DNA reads TGTGCCAGCAGCGTGGAGGGCTATAATTCACCCCTCCACTTT.

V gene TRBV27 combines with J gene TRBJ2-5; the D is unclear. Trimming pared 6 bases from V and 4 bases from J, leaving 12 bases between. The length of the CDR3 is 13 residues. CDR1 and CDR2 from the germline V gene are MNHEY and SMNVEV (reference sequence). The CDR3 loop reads CASSRLGRETQYF. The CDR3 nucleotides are TGTGCCAGCAGCCGACTGGGTAGAGAGACCCAGTACTTC.

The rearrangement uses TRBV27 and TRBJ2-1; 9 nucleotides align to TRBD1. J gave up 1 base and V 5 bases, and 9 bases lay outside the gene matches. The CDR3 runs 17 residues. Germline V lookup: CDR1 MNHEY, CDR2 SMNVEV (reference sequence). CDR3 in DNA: TGTGCCAGCAGTGGAACAGGGGGCGGAAAATCCTACAATGAGCAGTTCTTC. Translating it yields CASSGTGGGKSYNEQFF.

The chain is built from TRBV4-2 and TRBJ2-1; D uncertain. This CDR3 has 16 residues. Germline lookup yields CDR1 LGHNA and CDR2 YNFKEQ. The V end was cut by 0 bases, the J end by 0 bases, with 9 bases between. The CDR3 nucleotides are TGTGCCAGCAGCCAAGATTGGTCGGGCTCCTACAATGAGCAGTTCTTC. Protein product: CASSQDWSGSYNEQFF.

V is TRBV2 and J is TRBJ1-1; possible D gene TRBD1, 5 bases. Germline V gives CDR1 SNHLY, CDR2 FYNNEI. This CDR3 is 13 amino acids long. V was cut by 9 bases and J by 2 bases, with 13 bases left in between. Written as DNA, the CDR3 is TGTGCCAGTAAGGCCGACAGTAACACTGAAGCTTTCTTT. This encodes CASKADSNTEAFF. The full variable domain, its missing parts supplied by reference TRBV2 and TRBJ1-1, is EPEVTQTPSHQVTQMGQEVILRCVPISNHLYFYWYRQILGQKVEFLVSFYNNEISEKSEIFDDQFSVERPDGSNFTLKIRSTKLEDSAMYFCASKADSNTEAFFGQGTRLTVV.

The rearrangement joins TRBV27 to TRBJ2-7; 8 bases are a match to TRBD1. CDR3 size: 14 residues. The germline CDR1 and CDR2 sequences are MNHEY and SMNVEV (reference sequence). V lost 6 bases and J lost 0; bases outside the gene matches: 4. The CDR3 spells CASSLTGASYEQYF. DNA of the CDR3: TGTGCCAGCAGCCTGACAGGGGCCTCCTACGAGCAGTACTTC.